Sequencing of this TCR beta chain was carried out in a study of blood T cell repertoires in COVID-19. Looking at the study overall: From T cells, B-cell-depleted T cells, or PBMCs came the material, which was cDNA or gDNA.

Trimming cost V 6 bases and J 12 bases; bases outside gene matches: 9. The CDR3 extends over 14 amino acids. CDR1 SEHNR and CDR2 FQNEAQ come from the germline V gene (reference sequence). Authors' processing steps: Researchers report that nucleated cell counts were estimated from reference gene primer amplification. Clones were sequenced by immunoSEQ multiplex PCR, and TCRdb holds only the in-frame ones, with some missing. V, J and clone size are those of that table, while D and trimming were read from the DNA. The repertoire holds roughly 500,000 clones, with roughly nine tenths as singletons. Patients in Seattle were enrolled during active infection, then followed longitudinally. This clone was seen many times.

The V gene is TRBV7-9, the J gene TRBJ2-1; 12 bases fit TRBD2. The sequence came from a man aged 18 to 29 with COVID-19, enrolled during active disease. Sequencing was done on a sample of peripheral blood. The CDR3 sequence: CASSQASGGARQFF. The CDR3 DNA follows: TGTGCCAGCAGTCAAGCTAGCGGGGGGGCTCGGCAGTTCTTC. The full variable domain, its missing parts supplied by reference TRBV7-9 and TRBJ2-1, is DTGVSQNPRHKITKRGQNVTFRCDPISEHNRLYWYRQTLGQGPEFLTYFQNEAQLEKSRLLSDRFSAERPKGSFSTLEIQRTEQGDSAMYLCASSQASGGARQFFGPGTRLTVL.